The TCR beta chain under discussion was sequenced for a study of Graves' ophthalmopathy and Graves' hyperthyroidism. Study-level findings and limits: Blood also contained most of the expanded thyroid clonotypes above 0.001 frequency. Ophthalmopathy progression cases were predicted by the model with approximately 71% sensitivity and approximately 76% specificity.

Other autoimmune disease, uncontrolled infection, pregnancy and lactation led to exclusion. Orbital computed tomography, together with clinical symptoms, serum thyroxine, TRAb and thyroid ultrasound, was used for diagnosis. This clonotype was counted once. Its matching antigen is unknown. From RNA, the CDR3 regions of TCR beta chains were amplified and sequenced. HTBI primers served in a first-round RT-PCR, which a second-round multiplex PCR followed. TCRdb re-derived calls from the multiplex PCR reads in MiXCR, one entry per CDR3 protein. Among 300,000 or so distinct CDR3 sequences listed, roughly 16% were seen once. Input material: peripheral blood. The sequence was collected from an adult man with Graves' ophthalmopathy.

CDR3 in amino acids: CSAIRDSYEQYF. The DNA for the CDR3 is TGCAGTGCTATCCGGGATTCCTACGAGCAGTACTTC. The V gene is TRBV20-1, the J gene TRBJ2-7; TRBD2 might be the D (5 bases). This CDR3 has 12 amino acids. V was clipped by 4 bases and J by 1 base, with 8 bases between them. Per the germline V gene, CDR1 is DFQATT and CDR2 is SNEGSKA (reference sequence).